The text below deals with one TCR beta chain. Clones were sequenced by immunoSEQ multiplex PCR, and TCRdb holds only the in-frame ones, with some missing. The profile shows approximately 270,000 clones, roughly nine tenths of them singletons. CDR3 size: 13 residues. Germline loops: CDR1 SNHLY, CDR2 FYNNEI. The ends were cut back, 4 bases at V and 10 bases at J, with 11 bases in the middle. This sample was taken from a study of blood T cell repertoires in COVID-19. Study details: Sources were T cells, B-cell-depleted T cells, or PBMCs; the material itself was cDNA or gDNA.

The chain combines TRBV2 with TRBJ1-6; D unresolved. The TCR comes from a man aged 50-60 years with acute or convalescent COVID-19. The material sequenced was peripheral blood. Here the CDR3 DNA reads TGTGCCAGCAGTGGAGGTGCTAACTCACCCCTCCACTTT. Residues: CASSGGANSPLHF.